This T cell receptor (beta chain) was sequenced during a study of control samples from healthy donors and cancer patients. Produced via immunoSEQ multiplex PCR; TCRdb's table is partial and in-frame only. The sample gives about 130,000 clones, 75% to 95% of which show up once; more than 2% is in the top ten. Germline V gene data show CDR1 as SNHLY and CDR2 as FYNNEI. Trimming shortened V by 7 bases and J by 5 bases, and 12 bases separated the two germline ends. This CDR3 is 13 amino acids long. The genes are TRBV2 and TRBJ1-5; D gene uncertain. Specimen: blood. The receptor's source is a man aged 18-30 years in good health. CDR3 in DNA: TGTGCCAGCATTTTAAGGCCCGATCAGCCCCAGCATTTT. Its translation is CASILRPDQPQHF.